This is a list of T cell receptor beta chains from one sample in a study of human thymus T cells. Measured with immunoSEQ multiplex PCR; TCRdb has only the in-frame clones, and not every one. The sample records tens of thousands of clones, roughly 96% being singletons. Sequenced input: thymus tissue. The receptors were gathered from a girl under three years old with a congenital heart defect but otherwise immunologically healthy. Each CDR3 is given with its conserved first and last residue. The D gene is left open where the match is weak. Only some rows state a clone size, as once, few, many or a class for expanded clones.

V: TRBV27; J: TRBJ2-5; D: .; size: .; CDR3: CASRSWRNSAQYF; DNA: TGTGCCAGCAGGTCTTGGCGGAATTCGGCCCAGTACTTC
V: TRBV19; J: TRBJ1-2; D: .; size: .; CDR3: CASSIPGRRGGSNYGYTF; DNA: TGTGCCAGTAGTATACCAGGCCGGCGAGGCGGCTCTAACTATGGCTACACCTTC
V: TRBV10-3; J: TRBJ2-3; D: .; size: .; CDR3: CAIRRGPTDTQYF; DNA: TGTGCCATCAGACGGGGGCCGACAGATACGCAGTATTTT
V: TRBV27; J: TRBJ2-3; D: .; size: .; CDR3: CASQAGAPTDTQYF; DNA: TGTGCCAGCCAGGCGGGGGCCCCCACAGATACGCAGTATTTT
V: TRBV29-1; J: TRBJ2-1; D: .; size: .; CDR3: CSVVRPGSYNEQFF; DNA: TGCAGCGTTGTGAGGCCAGGTTCCTACAATGAGCAGTTCTTC
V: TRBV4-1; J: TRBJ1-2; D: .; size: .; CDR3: CASSQADSLPYGYTF; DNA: TGCGCCAGCAGCCAAGCCGACAGCCTGCCCTATGGCTACACCTTC
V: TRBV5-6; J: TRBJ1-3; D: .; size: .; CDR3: CASSFFKGRAGNTIYF; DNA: TGTGCCAGCAGCTTTTTTAAAGGCAGGGCTGGAAACACCATATATTTT
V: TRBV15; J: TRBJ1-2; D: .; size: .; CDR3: CATSRAAGYGYTF; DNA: TGTGCCACCAGCAGAGCGGCGGGCTATGGCTACACCTTC
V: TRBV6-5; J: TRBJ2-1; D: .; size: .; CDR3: CASSYSTGHEQFF; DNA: TGTGCCAGCAGTTACTCCACAGGGCATGAGCAGTTCTTC
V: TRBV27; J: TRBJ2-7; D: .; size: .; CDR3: CASSSRTGSTSPSYEQYF; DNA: TGTGCCAGCAGTTCAAGAACCGGGTCCACGAGTCCATCCTACGAGCAGTACTTC
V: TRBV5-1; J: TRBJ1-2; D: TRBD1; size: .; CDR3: CASSPDRVDGYTF; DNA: TGCGCCAGCAGCCCGGACAGGGTGGATGGCTACACCTTC
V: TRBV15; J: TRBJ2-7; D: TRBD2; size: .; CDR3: CATRRGRASGEQYF; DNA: TGTGCCACCCGCCGCGGGAGGGCCTCCGGGGAGCAGTACTTC
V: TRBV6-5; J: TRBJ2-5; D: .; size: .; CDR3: CASSYGENGGETQYF; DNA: TGTGCCAGCAGTTACGGTGAAAACGGGGGCGAGACCCAGTACTTC
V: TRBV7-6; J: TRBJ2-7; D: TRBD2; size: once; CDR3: CASSHGTSDYEQYF; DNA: TGTGCCAGCAGCCACGGGACTAGTGACTACGAGCAGTACTTC
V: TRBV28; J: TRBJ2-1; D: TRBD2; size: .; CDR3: CASSLWAPSDSGRANEQFF; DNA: TGTGCCAGCAGTTTATGGGCCCCTAGCGATAGCGGGAGGGCCAATGAGCAGTTCTTC
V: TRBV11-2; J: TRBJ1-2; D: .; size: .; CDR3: CASNPGDDYGYTF; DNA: TGTGCCAGCAACCCGGGGGACGACTATGGCTACACCTTC
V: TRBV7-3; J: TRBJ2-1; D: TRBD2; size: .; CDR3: CASSFLAGEGYNEQFF; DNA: TGTGCCAGCAGCTTCTTAGCGGGAGAGGGCTACAATGAGCAGTTCTTC
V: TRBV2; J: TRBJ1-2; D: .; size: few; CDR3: CASSESPKYYYGYTF; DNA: TGTGCCAGCAGTGAGAGTCCGAAGTATTACTATGGCTACACCTTC
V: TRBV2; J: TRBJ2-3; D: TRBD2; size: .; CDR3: CASTWTSGTDTQYF; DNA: TGTGCCAGCACTTGGACTAGCGGCACAGATACGCAGTATTTT
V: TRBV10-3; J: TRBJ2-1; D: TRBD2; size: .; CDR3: CAISSGLAGVRNEQFF; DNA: TGTGCCATCAGTTCGGGACTAGCGGGAGTCCGCAATGAGCAGTTCTTC
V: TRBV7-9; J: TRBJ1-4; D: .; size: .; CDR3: CASSFLSTSTNEKLFF; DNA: TGTGCCAGCAGCTTCCTGAGTACCTCAACTAATGAAAAACTGTTTTTT
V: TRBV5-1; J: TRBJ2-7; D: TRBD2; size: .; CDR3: CASSWGTGRSGLAGLKGDYEQYF; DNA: TGCGCCAGCAGCTGGGGGACCGGAAGATCGGGACTAGCGGGACTCAAGGGGGACTACGAGCAGTACTTC
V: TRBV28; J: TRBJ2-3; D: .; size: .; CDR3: CASSSRLLNYTDTQYF; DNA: TGTGCCAGCAGTTCGAGGCTTCTCAATTATACAGATACGCAGTATTTT
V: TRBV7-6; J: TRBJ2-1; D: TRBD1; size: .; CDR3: CASSTRQGPQYNEQFF; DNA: TGTGCCAGCAGCACCCGACAGGGCCCCCAATACAATGAGCAGTTCTTC
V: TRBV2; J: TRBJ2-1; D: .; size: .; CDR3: CASSDEVDEQFF; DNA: TGTGCCAGCAGTGACGAGGTCGATGAGCAGTTCTTC
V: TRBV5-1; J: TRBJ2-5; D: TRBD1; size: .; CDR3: CASSSSGTVVPQETQYF; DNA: TGCGCCAGCAGTTCATCGGGGACAGTTGTCCCACAAGAGACCCAGTACTTC
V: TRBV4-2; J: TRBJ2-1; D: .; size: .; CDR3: CASSPLWAVSYNEQFF; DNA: TGTGCCAGCAGCCCCCTCTGGGCAGTCTCCTACAATGAGCAGTTCTTC
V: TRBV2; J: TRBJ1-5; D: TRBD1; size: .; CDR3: CASSEKGGAGGRGAQPQHF; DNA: TGTGCCAGCAGTGAAAAAGGTGGAGCAGGGGGAAGGGGAGCTCAGCCCCAGCATTTT
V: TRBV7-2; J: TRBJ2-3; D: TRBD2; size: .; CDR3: CASSPGTSGNTDTQYF; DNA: TGTGCCAGCAGCCCAGGGACTAGCGGCAACACAGATACGCAGTATTTT
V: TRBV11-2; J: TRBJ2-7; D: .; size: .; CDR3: CASSPGAGPYEQYF; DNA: TGTGCCAGCAGCCCGGGGGCAGGGCCTTACGAGCAGTACTTC
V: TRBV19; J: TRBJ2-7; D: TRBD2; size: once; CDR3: CASSIRTSGFSYEQYF; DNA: TGTGCCAGTAGTATTCGGACTAGCGGCTTCTCCTACGAGCAGTACTTC
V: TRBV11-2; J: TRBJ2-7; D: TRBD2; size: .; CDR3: CASSRWTSLLYEQYF; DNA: TGTGCCAGCAGCCGATGGACTAGCCTCCTCTACGAGCAGTACTTC
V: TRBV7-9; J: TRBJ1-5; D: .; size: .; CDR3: CASSLGVLGREGNQPQHF; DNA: TGTGCCAGCAGCTTGGGAGTATTAGGCAGGGAAGGCAATCAGCCCCAGCATTTT
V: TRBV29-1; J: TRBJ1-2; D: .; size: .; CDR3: CSVVLAGASYGYTF; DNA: TGCAGCGTTGTTTTGGCCGGTGCCTCATATGGCTACACCTTC
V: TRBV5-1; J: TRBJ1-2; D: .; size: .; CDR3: CASRDRQAPYTF; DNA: TGCGCCAGCAGGGATCGACAGGCCCCTTACACCTTC
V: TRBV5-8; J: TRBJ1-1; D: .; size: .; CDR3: CASSRTAQMNTEAFF; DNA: TGTGCCAGCAGCCGGACTGCGCAGATGAACACTGAAGCTTTCTTT
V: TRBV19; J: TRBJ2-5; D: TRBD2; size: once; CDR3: CASSIRLAVNQETQYF; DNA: TGTGCCAGTAGTATTCGACTAGCGGTCAACCAAGAGACCCAGTACTTC
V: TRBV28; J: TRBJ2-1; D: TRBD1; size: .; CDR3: CASSSTVPTGGPYNEQFF; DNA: TGTGCCAGCAGTTCAACAGTCCCGACAGGGGGCCCCTACAATGAGCAGTTCTTC
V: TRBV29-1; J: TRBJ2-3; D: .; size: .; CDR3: CSVEMRLTDTQYF; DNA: TGCAGCGTTGAAATGCGGCTCACAGATACGCAGTATTTT
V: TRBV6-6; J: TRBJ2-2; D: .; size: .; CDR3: CASTTGAGELFF; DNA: TGTGCCAGCACAACCGGGGCCGGGGAGCTGTTTTTT
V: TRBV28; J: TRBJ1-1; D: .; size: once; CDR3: CASSFGRFKTEAFF; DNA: TGTGCCAGCAGTTTTGGGAGATTTAAGACTGAAGCTTTCTTT
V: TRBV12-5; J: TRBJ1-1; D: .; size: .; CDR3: CASGLSLVGGGTEAFF; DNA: TGTGCTAGTGGTTTGAGCCTCGTGGGGGGCGGCACTGAAGCTTTCTTT
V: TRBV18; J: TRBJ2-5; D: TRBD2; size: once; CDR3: CASSPRGRETQYF; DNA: TGTGCCAGCTCCCCTCGCGGGAGAGAGACCCAGTACTTC
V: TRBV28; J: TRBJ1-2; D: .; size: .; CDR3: CASRYPQGLTLANYGYTF; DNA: TGTGCCAGCAGGTACCCACAGGGTCTAACTTTAGCTAACTATGGCTACACCTTC
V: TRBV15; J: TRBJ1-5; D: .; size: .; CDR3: CATGRAVLKPSNQPQHF; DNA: TGTGCCACCGGGCGTGCGGTCTTGAAGCCTAGCAATCAGCCCCAGCATTTT
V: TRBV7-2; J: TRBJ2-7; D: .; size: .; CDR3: CASSPVPAGSPYEQYF; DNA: TGTGCCAGCAGCCCCGTCCCGGCGGGAAGCCCCTACGAGCAGTACTTC
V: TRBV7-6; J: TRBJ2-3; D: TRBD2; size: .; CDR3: CASSLGLAGVDTQYF; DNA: TGTGCCAGCAGCTTAGGACTAGCGGGCGTCGATACGCAGTATTTT